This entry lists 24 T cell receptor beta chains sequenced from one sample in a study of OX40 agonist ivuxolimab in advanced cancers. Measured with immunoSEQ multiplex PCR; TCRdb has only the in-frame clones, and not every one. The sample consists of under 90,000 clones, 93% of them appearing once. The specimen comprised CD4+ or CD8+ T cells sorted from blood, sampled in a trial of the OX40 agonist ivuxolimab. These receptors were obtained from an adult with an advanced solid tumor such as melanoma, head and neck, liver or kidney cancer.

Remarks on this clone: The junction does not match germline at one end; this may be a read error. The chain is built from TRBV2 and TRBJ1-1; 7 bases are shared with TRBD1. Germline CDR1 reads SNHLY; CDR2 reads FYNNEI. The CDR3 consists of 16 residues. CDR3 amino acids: CASSAGRSPQGESGWF. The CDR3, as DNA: TGTGCCAGCAGTGCAGGGCGGAGCCCTCAGGGGGAGTCGGGGTGGTTT.

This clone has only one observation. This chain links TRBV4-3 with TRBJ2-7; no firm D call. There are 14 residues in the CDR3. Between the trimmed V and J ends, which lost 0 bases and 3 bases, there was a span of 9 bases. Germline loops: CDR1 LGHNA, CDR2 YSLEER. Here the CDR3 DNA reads TGCGCCAGCAGCCAAGATTCGGTCAGCTACGAGCAGTACTTC. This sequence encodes CASSQDSVSYEQYF.

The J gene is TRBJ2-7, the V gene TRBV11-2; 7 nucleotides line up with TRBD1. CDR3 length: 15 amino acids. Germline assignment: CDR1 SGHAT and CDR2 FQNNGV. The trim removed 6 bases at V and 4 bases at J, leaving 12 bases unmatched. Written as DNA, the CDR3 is TGTGCCAGCAGGGTTACAGGGGAAGGTTTTTACGAGCAGTACTTC. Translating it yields CASRVTGEGFYEQYF.

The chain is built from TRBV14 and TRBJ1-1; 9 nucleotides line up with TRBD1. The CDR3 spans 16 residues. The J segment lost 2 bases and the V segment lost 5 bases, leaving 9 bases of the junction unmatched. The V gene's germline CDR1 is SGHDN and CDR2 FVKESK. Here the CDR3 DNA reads TGTGCCAGCAGCGAAGCAGGACAGGGGACTAACACTGAAGCTTTCTTT. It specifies CASSEAGQGTNTEAFF.

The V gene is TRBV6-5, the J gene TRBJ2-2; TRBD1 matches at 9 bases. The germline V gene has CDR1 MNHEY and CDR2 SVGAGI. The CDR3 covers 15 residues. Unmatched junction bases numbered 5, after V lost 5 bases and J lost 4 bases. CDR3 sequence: CASSNTGGRTGELFF. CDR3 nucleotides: TGTGCCAGCAGTAATACAGGGGGCCGCACCGGGGAGCTGTTTTTT.

The CDR3, as DNA: TGTGCCTGGGGACAGGGATTCCACTACGAGCAGTACTTC. It encodes CAWGQGFHYEQYF. The gene calls are TRBV30 and TRBJ2-7; 8 nucleotides line up with TRBD1. Germline V CDR1 and CDR2: GTSNPN, SVGIG (reference sequence). V dropped 5 bases and J dropped 3; count of bases not matched to a gene: 6. The CDR3 loop spans 13 amino acids.

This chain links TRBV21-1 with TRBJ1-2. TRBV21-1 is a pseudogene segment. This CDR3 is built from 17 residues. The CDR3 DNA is TGTGCCAGCAGCAAAGGAAGGAGGGCAGGGCCTAACTATGGCTACACCTTC. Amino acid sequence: CASSKGRRAGPNYGYTF.

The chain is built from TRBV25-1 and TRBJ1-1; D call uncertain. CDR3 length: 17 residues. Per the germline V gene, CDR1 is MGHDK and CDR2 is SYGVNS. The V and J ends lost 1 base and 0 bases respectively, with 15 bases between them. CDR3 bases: TGTGCCAGCAGTGAATTTAACACGGAAGCTATGAACACTGAAGCTTTCTTT. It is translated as CASSEFNTEAMNTEAFF. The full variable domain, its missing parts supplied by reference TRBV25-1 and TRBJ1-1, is EADIYQTPRYLVIGTGKKITLECSQTMGHDKMYWYQQDPGMELHLIHYSYGVNSTEKGDLSSESTVSRIRTEHFPLTLESARPSHTSQYLCASSEFNTEAMNTEAFFGQGTRLTVV.

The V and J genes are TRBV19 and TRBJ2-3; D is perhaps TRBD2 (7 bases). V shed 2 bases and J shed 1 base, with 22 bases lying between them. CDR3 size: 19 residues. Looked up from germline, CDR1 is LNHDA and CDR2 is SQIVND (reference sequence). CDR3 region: CASSIPGVGGQGRTDTQYF. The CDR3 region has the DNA TGTGCCAGTAGTATACCGGGGGTCGGGGGGCAGGGACGCACAGATACGCAGTATTTT.

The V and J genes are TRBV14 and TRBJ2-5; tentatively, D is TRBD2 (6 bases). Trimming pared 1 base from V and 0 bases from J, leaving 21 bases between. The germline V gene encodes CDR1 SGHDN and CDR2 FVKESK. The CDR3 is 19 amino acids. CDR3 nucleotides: TGTGCCAGCAGCCAAGGGGCGGGACGAGGCGTAGTGTACCAAGAGACCCAGTACTTC. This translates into CASSQGAGRGVVYQETQYF.

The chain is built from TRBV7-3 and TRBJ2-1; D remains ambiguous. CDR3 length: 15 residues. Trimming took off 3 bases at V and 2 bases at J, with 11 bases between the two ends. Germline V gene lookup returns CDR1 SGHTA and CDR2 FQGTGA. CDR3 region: CASSLDLSAYNEQFF. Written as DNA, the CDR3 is TGTGCCAGCAGCTTGGACCTGTCGGCCTACAATGAGCAGTTCTTC. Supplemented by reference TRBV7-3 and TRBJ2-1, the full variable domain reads GAGVSQTPSNKVTEKGKYVELRCDPISGHTALYWYRQSLGQGPEFLIYFQGTGAADDSGLPNDRFFAVRPEGSVSTLKIQRTERGDSAVYLCASSLDLSAYNEQFFGPGTRLTVL.

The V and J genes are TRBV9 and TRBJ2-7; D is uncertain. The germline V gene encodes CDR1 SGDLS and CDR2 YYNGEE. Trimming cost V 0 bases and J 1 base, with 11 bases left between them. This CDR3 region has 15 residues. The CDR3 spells CASSVEVSQSYEQYF. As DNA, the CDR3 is TGTGCCAGCAGCGTAGAGGTTAGCCAATCCTACGAGCAGTACTTC.

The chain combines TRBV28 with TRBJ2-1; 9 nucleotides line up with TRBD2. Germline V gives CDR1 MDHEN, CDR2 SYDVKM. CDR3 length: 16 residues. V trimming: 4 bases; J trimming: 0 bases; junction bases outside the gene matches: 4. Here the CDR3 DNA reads TGTGCCAGCAGTTCCCTAGCGGGAAGCTCCTACAATGAGCAGTTCTTC. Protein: CASSSLAGSSYNEQFF. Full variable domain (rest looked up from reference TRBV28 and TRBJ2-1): DVKVTQSSRYLVKRTGEKVFLECVQDMDHENMFWYRQDPGLGLRLIYFSYDVKMKEKGDIPEGYSVSREKKERFSLILESASTNQTSMYLCASSSLAGSSYNEQFFGPGTRLTVL.

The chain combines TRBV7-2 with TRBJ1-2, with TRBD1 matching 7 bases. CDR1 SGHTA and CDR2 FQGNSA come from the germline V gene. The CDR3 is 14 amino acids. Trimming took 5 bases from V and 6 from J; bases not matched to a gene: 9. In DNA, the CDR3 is TGTGCCAGCAGCCCCGACAGGGAATCGGATGGCTACACCTTC. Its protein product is CASSPDRESDGYTF.

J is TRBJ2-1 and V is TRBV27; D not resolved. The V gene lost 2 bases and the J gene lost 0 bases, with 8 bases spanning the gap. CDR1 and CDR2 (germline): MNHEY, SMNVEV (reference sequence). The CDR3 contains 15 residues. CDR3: CASSLRAASYNEQFF. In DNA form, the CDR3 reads TGTGCCAGCAGTTTAAGGGCAGCCTCCTACAATGAGCAGTTCTTC.

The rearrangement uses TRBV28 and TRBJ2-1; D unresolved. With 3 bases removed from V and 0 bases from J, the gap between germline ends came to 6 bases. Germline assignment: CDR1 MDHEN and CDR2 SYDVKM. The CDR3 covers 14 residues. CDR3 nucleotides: TGTGCCAGCAGTTTCCCGAGCTCCTACAATGAGCAGTTCTTC. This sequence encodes CASSFPSSYNEQFF.

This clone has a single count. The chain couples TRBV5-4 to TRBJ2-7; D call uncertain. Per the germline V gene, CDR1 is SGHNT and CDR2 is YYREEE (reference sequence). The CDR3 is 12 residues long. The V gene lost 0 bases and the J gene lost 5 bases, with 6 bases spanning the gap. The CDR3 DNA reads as TGTGCCAGCAGCTTGGTAACAGACGAGCAGTACTTC. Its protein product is CASSLVTDEQYF.

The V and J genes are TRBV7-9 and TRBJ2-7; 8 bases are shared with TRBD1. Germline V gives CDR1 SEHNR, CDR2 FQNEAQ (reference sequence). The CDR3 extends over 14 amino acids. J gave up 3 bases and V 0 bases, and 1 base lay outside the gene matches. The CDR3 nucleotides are TGTGCCAGCAGCTTAGCTACAGGGGGCTACGAGCAGTACTTC. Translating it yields CASSLATGGYEQYF.

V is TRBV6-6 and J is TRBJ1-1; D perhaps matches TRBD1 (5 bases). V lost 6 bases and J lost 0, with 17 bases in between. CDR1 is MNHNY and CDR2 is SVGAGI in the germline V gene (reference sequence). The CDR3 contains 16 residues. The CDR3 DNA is TGTGCCAGCAGACTCAGGACAACAACGTTGAACACTGAAGCTTTCTTT. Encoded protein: CASRLRTTTLNTEAFF.

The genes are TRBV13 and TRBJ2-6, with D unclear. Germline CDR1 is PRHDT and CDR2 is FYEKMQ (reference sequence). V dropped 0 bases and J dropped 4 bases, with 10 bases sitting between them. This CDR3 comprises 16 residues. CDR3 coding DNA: TGTGCCAGCAGCTTAGGCCTAACGGTCGGGGCCAACGTCCTGACTTTC. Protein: CASSLGLTVGANVLTF.

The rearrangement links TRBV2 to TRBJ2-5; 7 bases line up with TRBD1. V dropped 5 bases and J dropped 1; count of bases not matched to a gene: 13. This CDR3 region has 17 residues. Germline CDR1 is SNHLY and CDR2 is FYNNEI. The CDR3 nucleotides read TGTGCCAGCAGTCTGAGACAGGGCCTTCAATTCCAAGAGACCCAGTACTTC. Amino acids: CASSLRQGLQFQETQYF.

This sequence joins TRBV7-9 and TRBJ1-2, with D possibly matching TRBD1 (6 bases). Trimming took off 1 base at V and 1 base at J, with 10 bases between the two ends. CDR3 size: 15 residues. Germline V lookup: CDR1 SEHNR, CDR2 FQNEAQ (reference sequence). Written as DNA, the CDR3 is TGTGCCAGCAGCTTAGGGGGGGCCCTTAACTATGGCTACACCTTC. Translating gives CASSLGGALNYGYTF.

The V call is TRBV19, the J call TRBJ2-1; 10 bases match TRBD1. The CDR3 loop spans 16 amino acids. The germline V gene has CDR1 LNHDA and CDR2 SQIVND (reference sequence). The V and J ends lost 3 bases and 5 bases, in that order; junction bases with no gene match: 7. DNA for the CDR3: TGTGCCAGTAGTATTTTACGGGACAGGGGCCACAATGAGCAGTTCTTC. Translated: CASSILRDRGHNEQFF.

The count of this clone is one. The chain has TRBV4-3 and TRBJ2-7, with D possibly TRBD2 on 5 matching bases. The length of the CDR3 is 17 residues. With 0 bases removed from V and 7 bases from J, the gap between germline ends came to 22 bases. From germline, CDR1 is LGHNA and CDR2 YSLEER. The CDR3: CASSQDWATGPGVEQYF. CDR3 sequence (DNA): TGCGCCAGCAGCCAAGATTGGGCGACCGGACCCGGGGTGGAGCAGTACTTC.